Shown below are 10 T cell receptor beta chains from a single sample sequenced in a study of cytomegalovirus exposure and HLA in healthy donors. This table comes from immunoSEQ multiplex PCR, and its TCRdb copy is limited to in-frame clones, with some not included. The table lists approximately 41,000 clones, roughly 93% of them singletons, with around 3.4% in the top ten. Specimen: PBMCs. These receptors were taken from a man between 18 and 29 years old in good health and CMV-seronegative.

CDR3 DNA: TGTGCCAGCAGCCTTACTAGCGGGGCCTACAATGAGCAGTTCTTC. It is translated as CASSLTSGAYNEQFF. V is TRBV11-3 and J is TRBJ2-1; 10 nucleotides align to TRBD2. Germline lookup yields CDR1 SGHNT and CDR2 YENEEA. V trimming: 5 bases; J trimming: 2 bases; junction bases outside the gene matches: 3. The CDR3 has 15 residues.

The chain has TRBV21-1 and TRBJ2-5; the table's TRBD1 call for D was not verified on the DNA. TRBV21-1 is shown as a pseudogene. There are 16 residues in the CDR3. This CDR3 is CASSPRDRQHPETQYF. The CDR3 DNA follows: TGTGCCAGCAGCCCCCGGGACAGGCAACACCCGGAGACCCAGTACTTC.

This chain links TRBV29-1 with TRBJ2-7, with 9 bases fitting TRBD2. The CDR3 is made up of 14 amino acids. V lost 7 bases to trimming and J lost 4 bases; unmatched junction nucleotides: 11. Germline-derived CDR1 and CDR2 are SQVTM and ANQGSEA. The DNA of the CDR3 is TGCAGCGCATTGGGGCTAGCGGGGAAATACGAGCAGTACTTC. As protein: CSALGLAGKYEQYF.

In this sample, this clone turned up once. The J gene is TRBJ2-5, the V gene TRBV5-1; TRBD2 aligns across 7 bases. In germline, CDR1 is SGHRS, CDR2 YFSETQ. CDR3 length equals 16 residues. J was trimmed by 1 base and V by 4 bases; bases with no gene match: 10. The CDR3 nucleotides read TGCGCCAGCAGCCCCGGGGGGACGGGGAGCCAAGAGACCCAGTACTTC. The encoded protein is CASSPGGTGSQETQYF.

This clone was observed a single time. The chain combines TRBV9 with TRBJ2-5; D remains ambiguous. The CDR3 extends over 13 amino acids. Trimming pared 3 bases from V and 1 base from J, leaving 7 bases between. Germline V gene sequence: CDR1 SGDLS, CDR2 YYNGEE. The CDR3 DNA reads TGTGCCAGCAGCGCCAGAATCCAAGAGACCCAGTACTTC. Translating it yields CASSARIQETQYF.

This chain uses TRBV5-6 with TRBJ2-7; 7 bases line up with TRBD1. The J segment lost 8 bases and the V segment lost 3 bases, leaving 11 bases of the junction unmatched. Looked up from germline, CDR1 is SGHDT and CDR2 is YYEEEE. The CDR3 consists of 14 residues. CDR3 in amino acids: CASSWTGDPLQQYF. The CDR3 bases are TGTGCCAGCAGCTGGACAGGCGACCCCCTGCAGCAGTACTTC.

This chain uses TRBV4-2 with TRBJ2-3; no reliable D call. Germline CDR1 LGHNA, CDR2 YNFKEQ. This CDR3 is 16 amino acids long. V lost 2 bases and J lost 4, with 16 bases in between. The CDR3 spells CASSQIARMVADTQYF. The CDR3 DNA sequence: TGTGCCAGCAGCCAAATAGCTAGGATGGTGGCAGATACGCAGTATTTT.

The V and J genes are TRBV21-1 and TRBJ2-4; the D call in the table, TRBD2, was not verified against the DNA. TRBV21-1 is described as a pseudogene. The CDR3 runs to 18 residues. The CDR3 region has the DNA TGTGCCAGCAGCGACAAGGCACTAGCGGGTGTAGCCAAAAACATTCAGTACTTC. Translating gives CASSDKALAGVAKNIQYF.

V and J are TRBV10-3 and TRBJ1-2, with 11 bases matching TRBD1. CDR3 size: 14 residues. CDR1 and CDR2 (germline): ENHRY, SYGVKD. V was clipped by 6 bases and J by 4 bases; unmatched bases: 4. This CDR3 is CAISRDRGGYGYTF. CDR3 DNA sequence: TGTGCCATCAGCCGGGACAGGGGGGGCTATGGCTACACCTTC.

The chain couples TRBV13 to TRBJ1-1, with TRBD1 matching 7 bases. The V gene end was trimmed by 5 bases and the J gene end by 6 bases; junction bases not matched to a gene: 12. Germline CDR1 PRHDT, CDR2 FYEKMQ (reference sequence). The CDR3 contains 15 residues. This chain's CDR3 is CASSTRGDPGPEAFF. The CDR3 DNA reads TGTGCCAGCAGCACCAGGGGGGACCCAGGCCCTGAAGCTTTCTTT.